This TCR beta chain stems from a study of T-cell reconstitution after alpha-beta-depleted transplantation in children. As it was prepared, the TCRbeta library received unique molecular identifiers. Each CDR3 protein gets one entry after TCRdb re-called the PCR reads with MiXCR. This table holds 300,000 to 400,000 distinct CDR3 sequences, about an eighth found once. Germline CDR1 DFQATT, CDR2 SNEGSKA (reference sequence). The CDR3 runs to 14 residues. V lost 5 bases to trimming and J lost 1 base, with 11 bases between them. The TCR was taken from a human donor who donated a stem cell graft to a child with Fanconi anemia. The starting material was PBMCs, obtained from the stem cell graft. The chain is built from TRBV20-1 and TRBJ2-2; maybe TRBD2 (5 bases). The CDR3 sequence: CSAFPGRNTGELFF. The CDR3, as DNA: TGCAGTGCTTTTCCGGGAAGGAACACCGGGGAGCTGTTTTTT.